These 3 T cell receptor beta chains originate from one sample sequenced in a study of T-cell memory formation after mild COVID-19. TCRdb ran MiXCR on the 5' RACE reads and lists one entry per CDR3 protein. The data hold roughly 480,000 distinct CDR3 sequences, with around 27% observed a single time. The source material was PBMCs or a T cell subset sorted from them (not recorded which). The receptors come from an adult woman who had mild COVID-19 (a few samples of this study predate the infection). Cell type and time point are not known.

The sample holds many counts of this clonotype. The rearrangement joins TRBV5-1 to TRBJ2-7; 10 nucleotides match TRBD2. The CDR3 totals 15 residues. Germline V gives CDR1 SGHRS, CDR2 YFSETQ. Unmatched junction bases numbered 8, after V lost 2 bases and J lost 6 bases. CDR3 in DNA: TGCGCCAGCAGCTTTGTTGGGACTAGCGATTTCGAGCAGTACTTC. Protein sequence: CASSFVGTSDFEQYF. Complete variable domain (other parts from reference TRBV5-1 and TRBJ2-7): KAGVTQTPRYLIKTRGQQVTLSCSPISGHRSVSWYQQTPGQGLQFLFEYFSETQRNKGNFPGRFSGRQFSNSRSEMNVSTLELGDSALYLCASSFVGTSDFEQYFGPGTRLTVT.

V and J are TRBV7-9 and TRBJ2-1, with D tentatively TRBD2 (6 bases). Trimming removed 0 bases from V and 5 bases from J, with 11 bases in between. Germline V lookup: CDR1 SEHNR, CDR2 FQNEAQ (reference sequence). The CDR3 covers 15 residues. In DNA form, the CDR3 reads TGTGCCAGCAGCTTAGCACTTAGGAGGGACAATGAGCAGTTCTTC. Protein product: CASSLALRRDNEQFF.

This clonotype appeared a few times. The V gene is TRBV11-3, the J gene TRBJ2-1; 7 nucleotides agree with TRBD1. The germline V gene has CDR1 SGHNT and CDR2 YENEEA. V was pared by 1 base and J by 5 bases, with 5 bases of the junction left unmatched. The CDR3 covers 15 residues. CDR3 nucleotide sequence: TGTGCCAGCAGCTTAGTCTGGGACAGCAACAATGAGCAGTTCTTC. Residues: CASSLVWDSNNEQFF.